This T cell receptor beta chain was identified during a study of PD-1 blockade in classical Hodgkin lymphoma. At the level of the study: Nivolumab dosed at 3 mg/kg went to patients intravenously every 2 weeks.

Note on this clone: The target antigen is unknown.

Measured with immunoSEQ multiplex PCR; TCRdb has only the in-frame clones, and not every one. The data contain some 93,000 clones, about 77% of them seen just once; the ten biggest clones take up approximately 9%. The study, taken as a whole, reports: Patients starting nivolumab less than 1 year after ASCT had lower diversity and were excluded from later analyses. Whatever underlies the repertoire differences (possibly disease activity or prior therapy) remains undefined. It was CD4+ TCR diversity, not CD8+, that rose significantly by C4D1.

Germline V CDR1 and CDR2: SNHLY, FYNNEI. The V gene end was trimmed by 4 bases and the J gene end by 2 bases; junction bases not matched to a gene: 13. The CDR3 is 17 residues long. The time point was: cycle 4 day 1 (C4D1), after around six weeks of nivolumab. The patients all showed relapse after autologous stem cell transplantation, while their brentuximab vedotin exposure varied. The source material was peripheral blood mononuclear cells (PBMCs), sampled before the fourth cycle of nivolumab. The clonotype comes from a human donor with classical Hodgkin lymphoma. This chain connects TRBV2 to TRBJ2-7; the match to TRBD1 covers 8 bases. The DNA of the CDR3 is TGTGCCAGCAGTGCGGGGACAGGTCGAATCCTTACCTACGAGCAGTACTTC. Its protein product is CASSAGTGRILTYEQYF.